One sample yielded the 21 T cell receptor beta chains listed below, sequenced in a study of blood T cell repertoires in COVID-19. TCRdb's table, derived via immunoSEQ multiplex PCR, lists solely in-frame clones and lacks some. The top ten hold roughly 30% of the sample, which has 100,000 to 150,000 clones, 85% seen once. The sequenced material came from peripheral blood. The receptor set was obtained from a woman older than 75 with acute or convalescent COVID-19.

The chain uses TRBV2 and TRBJ2-5; the D gene is possibly TRBD1 (5 bases). This CDR3 is built from 15 residues. Germline V gene lookup returns CDR1 SNHLY and CDR2 FYNNEI. Trimming cost V 7 bases and J 4 bases, with 19 bases left between them. In DNA, the CDR3 is TGTGCCAGCACCCAACTTCAGGGAACGCGAGAGACCCAGTACTTC. Protein product: CASTQLQGTRETQYF.

The chain employs TRBV2 and TRBJ1-5, with D perhaps matching TRBD1 (5 bases). Germline lookup yields CDR1 SNHLY and CDR2 FYNNEI. Trimming shortened V by 4 bases and J by 4 bases, and 14 bases separated the two germline ends. The CDR3 spans 15 residues. Here the CDR3 reads CASSGGRATNQPQHF. CDR3 nucleotides: TGTGCCAGCAGTGGGGGCAGGGCCACTAATCAGCCCCAGCATTTT. Using reference TRBV2 and TRBJ1-5 for the parts outside the CDR3, the full variable domain is EPEVTQTPSHQVTQMGQEVILRCVPISNHLYFYWYRQILGQKVEFLVSFYNNEISEKSEIFDDQFSVERPDGSNFTLKIRSTKLEDSAMYFCASSGGRATNQPQHFGDGTRLSIL.

The chain is built from TRBV7-9 and TRBJ1-1; TRBD1 is a possible D gene (5 bases). This CDR3 region has 15 residues. Germline loops: CDR1 SEHNR, CDR2 FQNEAQ (reference sequence). Trimming removed 4 bases from V and 0 bases from J, with 12 bases in between. CDR3 in amino acids: CASSSGGVMNTEAFF. In DNA, the CDR3 is TGTGCCAGCAGCTCTGGAGGGGTTATGAACACTGAAGCTTTCTTT.

This chain joins TRBV6-2 or TRBV6-3 and TRBJ1-4; TRBD1 agrees at 8 bases. The CDR3 is made up of 16 amino acids. The J segment lost 4 bases and the V segment lost 5 bases, leaving 9 bases of the junction unmatched. Germline V gives CDR1 MNHEY, CDR2 SVGEGT. The CDR3 nucleotides are TGTGCCAGCAGTCCAGGGGGCCAGCGTGGTAATGAAAAACTGTTTTTT. This gives the protein CASSPGGQRGNEKLFF.

The gene calls are TRBV29-1 and TRBJ1-2; perhaps TRBD1 as D (6 bases). Deletions cut 5 bases from V and 2 bases from J, with 15 bases between. Germline values: CDR1 SQVTM, CDR2 ANQGSEA. This CDR3 spans 14 amino acids. CDR3 amino acids: CSVPRGALNYGYTF. The CDR3 nucleotides read TGCAGCGTTCCACGGGGGGCGCTAAACTATGGCTACACCTTC.

The V gene is TRBV6-6, the J gene TRBJ1-2; 9 bases line up with TRBD1. The length of the CDR3 is 15 residues. Germline CDR1 MNHNY, CDR2 SVGAGI (reference sequence). J gave up 2 bases and V 5 bases, and 6 bases lay outside the gene matches. The CDR3 region is CASSLRQGENYGYTF. As DNA, the CDR3 is TGTGCCAGCAGTCTACGACAGGGGGAGAACTATGGCTACACCTTC.

This chain connects TRBV19 to TRBJ2-1, with D possibly being TRBD1 (5 bases). Germline values: CDR1 LNHDA, CDR2 SQIVND (reference sequence). CDR3 length equals 14 residues. Trimming stripped 4 bases from V and 3 bases from J, with 10 bases between. CDR3 region: CASSTDSYYNEQFF. The CDR3 DNA follows: TGTGCCAGTAGTACCGACAGCTACTACAATGAGCAGTTCTTC.

This clone is a singleton in its sample. The chain recombines TRBV5-1 with TRBJ2-5, with TRBD2 matching 11 bases. The CDR3 runs to 16 residues. Trimming took 4 bases from V and 1 from J; bases not matched to a gene: 6. Germline lookup yields CDR1 SGHRS and CDR2 YFSETQ. The CDR3, as DNA: TGCGCCAGCAGCCCCGGACTAGCGGGCTCCCAAGAGACCCAGTACTTC. It codes for CASSPGLAGSQETQYF.

In its sample, this clone was seen many times. This chain joins TRBV7-3 and TRBJ1-2; the match to TRBD1 covers 9 bases. There are 13 residues in the CDR3. Trimming cost V 3 bases and J 7 bases; bases outside gene matches: 3. Germline assignment: CDR1 SGHTA and CDR2 FQGTGA. In nucleotides, the CDR3 is TGTGCCAGCAGCTTCGTGGGACAGGGTGGCTACACCTTC. It encodes CASSFVGQGGYTF.

This chain links TRBV4-3 with TRBJ2-5; 10 bases match TRBD1. In germline, CDR1 is LGHNA, CDR2 YSLEER. Germline trimming cut 0 bases from V and 4 bases from J; bases unmatched to any gene: 11. CDR3 size: 18 residues. CDR3 nucleotides: TGCGCCAGCAGCCAAGAGGGGTCCGGGACAGGGGCAGTAGAGACCCAGTACTTC. It is translated as CASSQEGSGTGAVETQYF.

In its sample, this clone was seen a few times. This chain links TRBV5-1 with TRBJ2-5; 9 positions match TRBD1. The CDR3 consists of 16 residues. Germline V gene sequence: CDR1 SGHRS, CDR2 YFSETQ. The V segment lost 2 bases and the J segment 3 bases; nucleotides outside the gene matches: 8. The CDR3 region has the DNA TGCGCCAGCAGCTTAACCGGGACAGGGAGAAAAGAGACCCAGTACTTC. Protein: CASSLTGTGRKETQYF.

The rearrangement uses TRBV24-1 and TRBJ1-4; D not resolved. The CDR3 runs 13 residues. CDR1 is KGHDR, CDR2 SFDVKD, per germline. Trimming left V 12 bases short and J 7 bases short, with 17 bases between. The DNA of the CDR3 is TGTGCCCCAGCGGGGTGGCGGCGTGAAAAACTGTTTTTT. Residues: CAPAGWRREKLFF.

The CDR3 DNA reads as TGCGCCAGCAGCAACCGGGAGGATACGCAGTATTTT. It yields the protein CASSNREDTQYF. V gene TRBV5-1 combines with J gene TRBJ2-3; D may be TRBD2 (6 bases). Germline CDR1 reads SGHRS; CDR2 reads YFSETQ. Between the trimmed V and J ends, which lost 4 bases and 6 bases, there was a span of 9 bases. The CDR3 covers 12 residues.

The rearrangement uses TRBV27 and TRBJ2-2; 7 bases agree with TRBD2. The V gene's germline CDR1 is MNHEY and CDR2 SMNVEV (reference sequence). The CDR3 contains 15 residues. J was trimmed by 4 bases and V by 2 bases; bases with no gene match: 4. The CDR3 is CASSLEGEGTGELFF. The CDR3 nucleotides are TGTGCCAGCAGTTTAGAAGGGGAGGGCACCGGGGAGCTGTTTTTT.

J is TRBJ1-6 and V is TRBV7-9; D may be TRBD1 (5 bases). Germline CDR1 is SEHNR and CDR2 is FQNEAQ (reference sequence). Trimming removed 2 bases at V and 8 bases at J, with 19 bases between. The CDR3 has 17 residues. In DNA form, the CDR3 reads TGTGCCAGCAGCTTAAGTTTCCAGGGCCACATGGATTCACCCCTCCACTTT. Translated: CASSLSFQGHMDSPLHF.

The rearrangement joins TRBV6-5 to TRBJ2-5, with D maybe TRBD1 (5 bases). Trimming stripped 4 bases from V and 2 bases from J, with 8 bases between. Germline loops: CDR1 MNHEY, CDR2 SVGAGI. CDR3 length: 13 amino acids. The CDR3 bases are TGTGCCAGCAGTTCAGGGTGGCAAGAGACCCAGTACTTC. Translating gives CASSSGWQETQYF.

CDR3 in amino acids: CASSRLGGGVTEAFF. In DNA, the CDR3 is TGTGCCAGCAGCCGCCTCGGGGGGGGCGTTACTGAAGCTTTCTTT. The rearrangement links TRBV3-1 (or the pseudogene TRBV3-2) to TRBJ1-1, with TRBD1 as a possible D gene (6 bases). The ends were cut back, 4 bases at V and 5 bases at J, with 17 bases in the middle. This CDR3 has 15 residues. Per germline, CDR1 LGHDT and CDR2 YNNKEL (reference sequence).

The V and J genes are TRBV6-6 and TRBJ1-1; 8 positions agree with TRBD1. The CDR3 is 14 amino acids. Germline V gene data show CDR1 as MNHNY and CDR2 as SVGAGI (reference sequence). V gave up 2 bases and J gave up 11 bases; unmatched junction bases: 10. The CDR3 here is CASSYGQGASRAFF. The DNA for the CDR3 is TGTGCCAGCAGTTACGGGCAGGGGGCTAGTCGGGCTTTCTTT.

The chain links TRBV7-9 to TRBJ2-5; the match to TRBD2 covers 8 bases. This CDR3 is built from 18 residues. Looked up from germline, CDR1 is SEHNR and CDR2 is FQNEAQ (reference sequence). Unmatched junction bases numbered 18, after V lost 4 bases and J lost 5 bases. The CDR3 sequence is CASSSPLRTSREGETQYF. The CDR3 DNA is TGTGCCAGCAGCTCACCTCTTAGGACTAGCAGGGAAGGGGAGACCCAGTACTTC.

This clone was detected only a few times. CDR3 protein: CATSRDRQVFHF. The CDR3 DNA reads TGTGCCACCAGCAGAGATCGGCAGGTTTTCCATTTT. The rearrangement links TRBV15 to TRBJ1-5; D unresolved. There are 12 residues in the CDR3. Germline loops: CDR1 LNHNV, CDR2 YYDKDF (reference sequence). Trimming removed 0 bases at V and 16 bases at J, with 13 bases between.

The J gene is TRBJ2-4, the V gene TRBV6-5; no firm D call. Trimming shortened V by 7 bases and J by 10 bases, and 14 bases separated the two germline ends. Germline CDR1 reads MNHEY; CDR2 reads SVGAGI. The CDR3 is 12 residues long. In DNA, the CDR3 is TGTGCCAGCAAACGGCCTGACACGATTCAGTACTTC. Translating gives CASKRPDTIQYF.